This T cell receptor (beta chain) was captured in a study of blood T cell repertoires in COVID-19. Unmatched junction bases numbered 8, after V lost 0 bases and J lost 0 bases. CDR3 length: 18 residues. In germline, CDR1 is SEHNR, CDR2 FQNEAQ (reference sequence). The method was immunoSEQ multiplex PCR; TCRdb's version includes in-frame clones alone and lacks a portion of them. This sample carries about 130,000 clones, 86% of them seen once, and the ten largest clones take 4.3%. Living in about two dozen US areas, the participants were between roughly 18 and 90 years of age. Participants' own reports of clinical history determined their cohort assignment. Recovered status in Cohort 3 required two negative PCRs, clearance, or symptom resolution.

The chain couples TRBV7-9 to TRBJ1-3; 7 bases map to TRBD1. Sequencing was carried out using PBMCs or T cells enriched from blood (not recorded which). This TCR was recovered from a man aged 45-65 years who had recovered from COVID-19. The CDR3 bases are TGTGCCAGCAGCTTAGCGTTCGACCGGGACAGCTCTGGAAACACCATATATTTT. Translated: CASSLAFDRDSSGNTIYF.